The TCR beta chain described here comes from a study of blood T cell repertoires in COVID-19. Overall study context: The samples span acute and convalescent COVID-19 from the United States, Italy and Spain. PBMCs, B-cell-depleted T cells, or T cells were the source of the cDNA or gDNA that made up the material.

Participants came from roughly 23 US areas, aged about 18 to 95 years. Grouping used clinical history reported by participants in a survey and questionnaire. Sequencing used immunoSEQ multiplex PCR; TCRdb keeps in-frame clones, though not all of them. The sample lists about 250,000 clones; roughly 85% were seen once. The V end was cut by 0 bases, the J end by 7 bases, with 7 bases between. This CDR3 has 13 residues. In germline, CDR1 is MNHEY, CDR2 SVGAGI. The receptor was derived from a woman aged 45-60 years with acute COVID-19. The chain recombines TRBV6-5 with TRBJ1-5; no definite D call. The sample comprised PBMCs or T cells enriched from blood (not recorded which). The CDR3 region has the DNA TGTGCCAGCAGTTACTCTAGAGGACAGCCCCAGCATTTT. Its translation: CASSYSRGQPQHF.